This T cell receptor beta chain was obtained from a study of T cell repertoires in cytomegalovirus infection. Study summary: Both a matching HLA type and CMV infection were indicated by public TCR beta signatures.

Concerning this clonotype: Antigen: not known.

Germline CDR1 SQVTM, CDR2 ANQGSEA. This CDR3 is 14 amino acids long. V trimming: 3 bases; J trimming: 7 bases; junction bases outside the gene matches: 9. TCRdb processed the reads anew with MiXCR; each CDR3 protein has one entry. This table has approximately 200,000 distinct CDR3 sequences, over 20% appearing once. Study-wide results and limits: The study identified carriers of CMV plus the relevant HLA from cumulative public TCR beta family frequency.

This receptor was identified in a human donor in good health (CMV status not recorded). Some clones in this sample may be carry-over from other donors' samples. V and J are TRBV29-1 and TRBJ2-1; TRBD1 matches at 7 bases. Sequencing used CD8+ T cells from PBMCs. The CDR3 loop reads CSVEVRGTENEQFF. CDR3 bases: TGCAGCGTTGAGGTCAGGGGGACAGAGAATGAGCAGTTCTTC.